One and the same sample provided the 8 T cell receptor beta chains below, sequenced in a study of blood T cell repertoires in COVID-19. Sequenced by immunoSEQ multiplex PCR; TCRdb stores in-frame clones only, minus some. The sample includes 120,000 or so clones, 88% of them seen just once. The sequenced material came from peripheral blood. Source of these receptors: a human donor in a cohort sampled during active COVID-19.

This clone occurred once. The CDR3 DNA sequence: TGCAGCGTTGAGGCTGGAGGACGGGACTATGGCTACACCTTC. Protein product: CSVEAGGRDYGYTF. The chain uses TRBV29-1 and TRBJ1-2; unclear D gene. This CDR3 has 14 residues. Germline V CDR1 and CDR2: SQVTM, ANQGSEA. The V end was cut by 3 bases, the J end by 3 bases, with 14 bases between.

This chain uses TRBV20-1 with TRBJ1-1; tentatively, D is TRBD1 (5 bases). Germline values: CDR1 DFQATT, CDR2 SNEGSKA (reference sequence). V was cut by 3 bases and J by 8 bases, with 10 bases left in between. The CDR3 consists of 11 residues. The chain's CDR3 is CSASRGTEAFF. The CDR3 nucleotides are TGCAGTGCTAGTCGGGGGACGGAAGCTTTCTTT.

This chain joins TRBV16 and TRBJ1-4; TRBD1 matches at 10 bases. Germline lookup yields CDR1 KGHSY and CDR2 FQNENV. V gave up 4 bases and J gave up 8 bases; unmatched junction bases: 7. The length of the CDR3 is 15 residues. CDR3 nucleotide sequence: TGTGCCAGCAGCCCCACCGGGACAGGGGAGGAAAAACTGTTTTTT. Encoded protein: CASSPTGTGEEKLFF.

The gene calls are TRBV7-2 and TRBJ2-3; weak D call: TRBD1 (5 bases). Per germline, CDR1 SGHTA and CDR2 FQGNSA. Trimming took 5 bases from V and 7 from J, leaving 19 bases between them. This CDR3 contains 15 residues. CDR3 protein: CASSPSATVRNTQYF. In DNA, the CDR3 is TGTGCCAGCAGCCCTAGTGCGACAGTGCGGAATACGCAGTATTTT.

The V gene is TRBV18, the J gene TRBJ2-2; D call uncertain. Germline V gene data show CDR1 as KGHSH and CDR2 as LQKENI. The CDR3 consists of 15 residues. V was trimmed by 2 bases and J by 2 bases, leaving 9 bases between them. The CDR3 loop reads CASSPSVPNTGELFF. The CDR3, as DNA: TGTGCCAGCTCACCATCAGTTCCTAACACCGGGGAGCTGTTTTTT. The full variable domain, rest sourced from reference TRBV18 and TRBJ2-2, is NAGVMQNPRHLVRRRGQEARLRCSPMKGHSHVYWYRQLPEEGLKFMVYLQKENIIDESGMPKERFSAEFPKEGPSILRIQQVVRGDSAAYFCASSPSVPNTGELFFGEGSRLTVL.

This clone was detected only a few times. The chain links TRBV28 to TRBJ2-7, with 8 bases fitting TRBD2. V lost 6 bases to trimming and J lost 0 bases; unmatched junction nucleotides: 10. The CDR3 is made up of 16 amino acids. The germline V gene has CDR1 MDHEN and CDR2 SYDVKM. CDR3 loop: CASRSRFSGISYEQYF. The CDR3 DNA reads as TGTGCCAGCAGATCCCGGTTTAGCGGGATCTCCTACGAGCAGTACTTC.

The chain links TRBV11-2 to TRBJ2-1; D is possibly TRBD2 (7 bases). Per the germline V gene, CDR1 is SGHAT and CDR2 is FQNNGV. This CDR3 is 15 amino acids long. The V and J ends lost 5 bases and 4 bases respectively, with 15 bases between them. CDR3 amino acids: CASSPWGGQYNEQFF. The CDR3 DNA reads TGTGCCAGCAGCCCGTGGGGGGGCCAATACAATGAGCAGTTCTTC.

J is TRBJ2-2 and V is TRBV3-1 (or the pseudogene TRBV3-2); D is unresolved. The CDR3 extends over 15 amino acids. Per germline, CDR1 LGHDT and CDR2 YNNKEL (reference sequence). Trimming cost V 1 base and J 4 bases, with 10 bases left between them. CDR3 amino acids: CASSQGRLSTGELFF. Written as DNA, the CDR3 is TGTGCCAGCAGCCAAGGCCGGTTAAGCACCGGGGAGCTGTTTTTT.